A selection of T cell receptor beta chains follows, all from one sample in a study of T cell repertoires in cytomegalovirus infection. No cognate antigen is known for these TCRs. TCRdb independently ran MiXCR on the reads; one entry per CDR3 protein. The sample has 800,000 to 950,000 distinct CDR3 sequences; approximately 30% are singletons. Sequenced material: cultured CD8+ T cells from PBMCs, taken from culture after CMV antigen stimulation. These receptors all stem from a human donor in good health (CMV status not recorded). Some clones in this sample may be carry-over from other donors' samples. CDR3s include the opening cysteine and the closing phenylalanine or tryptophan. The D gene is left open where the match is weak. Clone size appears in some rows only: once, few, many, or a class for an expanded clone.

v_gene: TRBV27; j_gene: TRBJ2-1; d_gene: TRBD2; abundance: .; CDR3nt: TGTGCCAGCAGTTTACTCACTAGCGGGGGGGCCTTCAATGAGCAGTTCTTC; CDR3aa: CASSLLTSGGAFNEQFF
v_gene: TRBV11-2; j_gene: TRBJ1-1; d_gene: .; abundance: .; CDR3nt: TGTGCCAGCAGCGCATGGTTGGGGACTGAAGCTTTCTTT; CDR3aa: CASSAWLGTEAFF
v_gene: TRBV25-1; j_gene: TRBJ2-5; d_gene: .; abundance: .; CDR3nt: TGTGCCAGCAGTGAGGGACGTAGCCAAGAGACCCAGTACTTC; CDR3aa: CASSEGRSQETQYF
v_gene: TRBV7-9; j_gene: TRBJ1-2; d_gene: .; abundance: .; CDR3nt: TGTGCCAGCAGCCTGCGACAGGTGTCGTGGGGCTGCACCTTC; CDR3aa: CASSLRQVSWGCTF
v_gene: TRBV19; j_gene: TRBJ1-2; d_gene: .; abundance: .; CDR3nt: TGTGCCAGTAGTATAGATTGGCGGGGATCCGTTTATGGCTACACCTTC; CDR3aa: CASSIDWRGSVYGYTF
v_gene: TRBV15; j_gene: TRBJ2-3; d_gene: .; abundance: .; CDR3nt: TGTGCCACCAGCAGCCGAGCGTTAGGGATCGCAGATACGCAGTATTTT; CDR3aa: CATSSRALGIADTQYF
v_gene: TRBV14; j_gene: TRBJ1-1; d_gene: .; abundance: .; CDR3nt: TGTGCCAGCAGCCGGGAAGGGTTTTACACTGAAGCTTTCTTT; CDR3aa: CASSREGFYTEAFF
v_gene: TRBV6-1; j_gene: TRBJ1-6; d_gene: .; abundance: .; CDR3nt: TGTGCCAGCAGTGAAATTCCTGGGACCACCTATAATTCACCCCTCCACTTT; CDR3aa: CASSEIPGTTYNSPLHF
v_gene: TRBV6-2/TRBV6-3; j_gene: TRBJ2-1; d_gene: .; abundance: .; CDR3nt: TGTGCCAGCAGTTACACCTGGGACAATGAGCAGTTCTTC; CDR3aa: CASSYTWDNEQFF
v_gene: TRBV14; j_gene: TRBJ2-1; d_gene: TRBD2; abundance: many; CDR3nt: TGTGCCAGCAGCCAAACAGCGGGGCGGATCTCTTCCTACAATGAGCAGTTCTTC; CDR3aa: CASSQTAGRISSYNEQFF
v_gene: TRBV6-2/TRBV6-3; j_gene: TRBJ2-5; d_gene: .; abundance: .; CDR3nt: TGTGCCAGCACCATTAGTTCCCCTACTAGTGTAGAGACCCAGTACTTC; CDR3aa: CASTISSPTSVETQYF
v_gene: TRBV24-1; j_gene: TRBJ1-2; d_gene: .; abundance: .; CDR3nt: TGTGCCACCAGTGATCGGGGACGGATCTATGGCTACACCTTC; CDR3aa: CATSDRGRIYGYTF
v_gene: TRBV4-1; j_gene: TRBJ1-2; d_gene: .; abundance: few; CDR3nt: TGCGCCAGCAGCCAAGCTTACGGGGTATTTGAGGGCTACACCTTC; CDR3aa: CASSQAYGVFEGYTF
v_gene: TRBV6-1; j_gene: TRBJ2-1; d_gene: .; abundance: few; CDR3nt: TGTGCCAGCAGTCTATCCGCCCAGGGGGGCCCCAATGAGCAGTTCTTC; CDR3aa: CASSLSAQGGPNEQFF
v_gene: TRBV6-5; j_gene: TRBJ1-1; d_gene: TRBD1; abundance: few; CDR3nt: TGTGCCAGCATTCGGACAGGGGTTAAGAACACTGAAGCTTTCTTT; CDR3aa: CASIRTGVKNTEAFF
v_gene: TRBV2; j_gene: TRBJ2-1; d_gene: .; abundance: .; CDR3nt: TGTGCCAGCAGTGCCTACAGGAGAAACAATGAGCAGTTCTTC; CDR3aa: CASSAYRRNNEQFF
v_gene: TRBV9; j_gene: TRBJ1-2; d_gene: .; abundance: .; CDR3nt: TGTGCCAGCAGCGTAGCCGTTAGGGAGCCGGGAGAAGGGGATAGGATGGACTATGGCTACACCTTC; CDR3aa: CASSVAVREPGEGDRMDYGYTF
v_gene: TRBV11-2; j_gene: TRBJ2-1; d_gene: .; abundance: .; CDR3nt: TGTGCCAGCAGCTTTCTCTTGCAGGGCCCCTACAATGAGCAGTTCTTC; CDR3aa: CASSFLLQGPYNEQFF
v_gene: TRBV11-2; j_gene: TRBJ2-2; d_gene: .; abundance: .; CDR3nt: TGTGCCAGCAGCTTAGCCCTCCGGCCCACCGGGGAGCTGTTTTTT; CDR3aa: CASSLALRPTGELFF
v_gene: TRBV7-9; j_gene: TRBJ1-5; d_gene: TRBD1; abundance: .; CDR3nt: TGTGCCAGCAGTGACCTTTCCAGGGGGCATCAGCCCCAGCATTTT; CDR3aa: CASSDLSRGHQPQHF
v_gene: TRBV7-6; j_gene: TRBJ1-2; d_gene: .; abundance: few; CDR3nt: TGTGCCAGCAGTTCGTCACAGGTGGACTATGGCTACACCTTC; CDR3aa: CASSSSQVDYGYTF
v_gene: TRBV7-6; j_gene: TRBJ2-6; d_gene: .; abundance: .; CDR3nt: TGTGCCAGCAGCTCCTCCGAGAGCTCTGGGGCCAACGTCCTGACTTTC; CDR3aa: CASSSSESSGANVLTF
v_gene: TRBV19; j_gene: TRBJ1-2; d_gene: .; abundance: .; CDR3nt: TGTGCCAGTACCAGGGGCGCCTATGGCTACACCTTC; CDR3aa: CASTRGAYGYTF
v_gene: TRBV6-6; j_gene: TRBJ1-6; d_gene: .; abundance: once; CDR3nt: TGTGCCAGCAGTTACTCGGGGTCGTCCTCCTATAATTCACCCCTCCACTTT; CDR3aa: CASSYSGSSSYNSPLHF
v_gene: TRBV7-9; j_gene: TRBJ1-2; d_gene: TRBD1; abundance: few; CDR3nt: TGTGCCAGCAGATGGGACAGGGTATTTGACTATGGCTACACCTTC; CDR3aa: CASRWDRVFDYGYTF
v_gene: TRBV6-6; j_gene: TRBJ1-5; d_gene: .; abundance: .; CDR3nt: TGTGCCAGCAGCCCTACAGGGAGTAGCAATCAGCCCCAGCATTTT; CDR3aa: CASSPTGSSNQPQHF
v_gene: TRBV4-1; j_gene: TRBJ2-3; d_gene: TRBD2; abundance: few; CDR3nt: TGCGCCAGCAGCCAAGATAAGGGACTAGTGACAGATACGCAGTATTTT; CDR3aa: CASSQDKGLVTDTQYF
v_gene: TRBV4-1; j_gene: TRBJ2-1; d_gene: TRBD1; abundance: .; CDR3nt: TGCGCCAGCAGCCAAGATACAGGGGGAAATGAGCAGTTCTTC; CDR3aa: CASSQDTGGNEQFF
v_gene: TRBV7-3; j_gene: TRBJ2-2; d_gene: .; abundance: .; CDR3nt: TGTGCCAGCAGCTCACAAACCGGGAACTACCCCCAAAACACCGGGGAGCTGTTTTTT; CDR3aa: CASSSQTGNYPQNTGELFF
v_gene: TRBV6-1; j_gene: TRBJ2-4; d_gene: .; abundance: many; CDR3nt: TGTGCCAGCAGTGAAGGGCGAACGACTTTAGCCAAAAACATTCAGTACTTC; CDR3aa: CASSEGRTTLAKNIQYF
v_gene: TRBV4-1; j_gene: TRBJ2-6; d_gene: .; abundance: .; CDR3nt: TGCGCCAGCAGTCTACTTGGGATAGGAAAACACTCTGGGGCCAACGTCCTGACTTTC; CDR3aa: CASSLLGIGKHSGANVLTF
v_gene: TRBV6-6; j_gene: TRBJ2-1; d_gene: TRBD1; abundance: .; CDR3nt: TGTGCCAGCAGTTACGGGGACAGGGGGTTCGGTTCCTACAATGAGCAGTTCTTC; CDR3aa: CASSYGDRGFGSYNEQFF
v_gene: TRBV12-3/TRBV12-4; j_gene: TRBJ2-3; d_gene: .; abundance: few; CDR3nt: TGTGCCAGCACCCCGGGGAGCACAGATACGCAGTATTTT; CDR3aa: CASTPGSTDTQYF
v_gene: TRBV6-1; j_gene: TRBJ2-2; d_gene: .; abundance: few; CDR3nt: TGTGCCAGCAGTGAAGCAACGTTTTGGGGGCGAATCGGGGAGCTGTTTTTT; CDR3aa: CASSEATFWGRIGELFF
v_gene: TRBV5-6; j_gene: TRBJ1-1; d_gene: .; abundance: few; CDR3nt: TGTGCCAGCAGCGGCACGGGACCGTTGAACACTGAAGCTTTCTTT; CDR3aa: CASSGTGPLNTEAFF
v_gene: TRBV7-9; j_gene: TRBJ2-5; d_gene: .; abundance: few; CDR3nt: TGTGCCAGCAGCATTAGGCAGGGGCTGGTAGAGACCCAGTACTTC; CDR3aa: CASSIRQGLVETQYF
v_gene: TRBV6-1; j_gene: TRBJ1-1; d_gene: TRBD1; abundance: few; CDR3nt: TGTGCCAGCAGCCCTCACGGACAGGGGTTCCCTATGAACACTGAAGCTTTCTTT; CDR3aa: CASSPHGQGFPMNTEAFF
v_gene: TRBV7-9; j_gene: TRBJ1-6; d_gene: .; abundance: few; CDR3nt: TGTGCCAGCAGCTCAACGGGGGGGAGCTCCTATAATTCACCCCTCCACTTT; CDR3aa: CASSSTGGSSYNSPLHF
v_gene: TRBV6-1; j_gene: TRBJ2-4; d_gene: .; abundance: few; CDR3nt: TGTGCCAGCAGTGAAGCCTCGGGCAGGGGAGTTCAGTACTTC; CDR3aa: CASSEASGRGVQYF
v_gene: TRBV27; j_gene: TRBJ2-2; d_gene: TRBD1; abundance: .; CDR3nt: TGTGCCAGCAGTCCTGGGGACAGAACCACCGGGGAGCTGTTTTTT; CDR3aa: CASSPGDRTTGELFF
v_gene: TRBV9; j_gene: TRBJ2-4; d_gene: .; abundance: .; CDR3nt: TGTGCCAGCAGCGCAGCAGGGGGGAAAAACATTCAGTACTTC; CDR3aa: CASSAAGGKNIQYF
v_gene: TRBV10-3; j_gene: TRBJ1-2; d_gene: TRBD1; abundance: .; CDR3nt: TGTGCCATCATTCCCGGGACAGGCTCCGACTATGGCTACACCTTC; CDR3aa: CAIIPGTGSDYGYTF
v_gene: TRBV7-6; j_gene: TRBJ2-7; d_gene: .; abundance: many; CDR3nt: TGTGCCAGCAGCTATCACAGGGACGAGCAGTACTTC; CDR3aa: CASSYHRDEQYF
v_gene: TRBV10-3; j_gene: TRBJ1-5; d_gene: .; abundance: .; CDR3nt: TGTGCCATCAGTGAGTCGGGTGTCCCCCAAGGGAATCAGCCCCAGCATTTT; CDR3aa: CAISESGVPQGNQPQHF
v_gene: TRBV27; j_gene: TRBJ1-1; d_gene: .; abundance: few; CDR3nt: TGTGCCAGCAGTTTGACTCAGGGGCGGAACACTGAAGCTTTCTTT; CDR3aa: CASSLTQGRNTEAFF
v_gene: TRBV27; j_gene: TRBJ2-7; d_gene: .; abundance: few; CDR3nt: TGTGCCAGCTCGGACAGCGTGGAGCAGTACTTC; CDR3aa: CASSDSVEQYF
v_gene: TRBV5-1; j_gene: TRBJ2-2; d_gene: TRBD2; abundance: .; CDR3nt: TGCGCCAGCAGCCCGTTGATTAGCGGGATTCTCACCGGGGAGCTGTTTTTT; CDR3aa: CASSPLISGILTGELFF
v_gene: TRBV7-9; j_gene: TRBJ1-1; d_gene: .; abundance: .; CDR3nt: TGTGCCAGCAGCTGGATGGGGGGTAGGGGGACTGAAGCTTTCTTT; CDR3aa: CASSWMGGRGTEAFF
v_gene: TRBV12-3/TRBV12-4; j_gene: TRBJ2-7; d_gene: .; abundance: few; CDR3nt: TGTGCCAGCCTCCTGACAGGCGGCTCCTACGAGCAGTACTTC; CDR3aa: CASLLTGGSYEQYF